The 20 T cell receptor beta chains in this list originate from one sample, sequenced in a study of tumor-infiltrating lymphocytes in oesophageal squamous cell carcinoma. TCRdb redid the calling of the PCR reads with MiXCR, one entry per CDR3 protein. This repertoire shows about 20,000 distinct CDR3 sequences, approximately 46% found once; its top ten account for about 19%. Sequenced input: normal esophageal tissue next to the tumor. These receptors all come from a female donor with esophageal squamous cell carcinoma.

Many counts were recorded for this clonotype. The chain joins TRBV27 to TRBJ2-7; 9 nucleotides agree with TRBD1. The CDR3 consists of 13 residues. Germline CDR1 and CDR2: MNHEY and SMNVEV (reference sequence). J gave up 6 bases and V 3 bases, and 3 bases lay outside the gene matches. CDR3 in amino acids: CASSFGTGTEQYF. The CDR3 bases are TGTGCCAGCAGTTTCGGGACAGGGACCGAGCAGTACTTC.

The genes are TRBV7-3 and TRBJ2-1, with D maybe TRBD2 (6 bases). Per the germline V gene, CDR1 is SGHTA and CDR2 is FQGTGA. Trimming stripped 5 bases from V and 6 bases from J, with 20 bases between. This CDR3 has 16 amino acids. The CDR3 DNA follows: TGTGCCAGCAGCGTCACCCCTAGCGTGTTAGGCAATGAGCAGTTCTTC. Its protein is CASSVTPSVLGNEQFF.

This clonotype was picked up a small number of times. This chain uses TRBV6-1 with TRBJ2-1; TRBD1 agrees at 7 bases. The DNA end is a closer match to TRBJ2-7, so the J assignment may be wrong. The CDR3 is made up of 15 amino acids. Germline loops: CDR1 MNHNS, CDR2 SASEGT. Here the CDR3 reads CASSELGQRIYEQYF. The CDR3 coding sequence is TGTGCCAGCAGTGAATTGGGACAGAGGATTTACGAGCAGTACTTC.

The V and J genes are TRBV25-1 and TRBJ2-1; 10 nucleotides agree with TRBD2. The J call could be wrong; TRBJ2-7 is a better fit for the DNA end. Germline V CDR1 and CDR2: MGHDK, SYGVNS. The CDR3 is 17 amino acids. Here the CDR3 reads CASSEVRVAGGLNEQYF. Written as DNA, the CDR3 is TGTGCCAGCAGTGAAGTTCGAGTAGCGGGAGGACTCAATGAGCAGTACTTC.

This clonotype has more than one count but fewer than ten. The V gene is TRBV28, the J gene TRBJ1-1, with D tentatively TRBD1 (5 bases). Germline V gene data show CDR1 as MDHEN and CDR2 as SYDVKM. This CDR3 comprises 14 residues. Trimming removed 3 bases from V and 7 bases from J, with 15 bases in between. CDR3 in amino acids: CASSLDWGRGEAFF. For the CDR3, the DNA is TGTGCCAGCAGTTTGGACTGGGGGAGAGGTGAAGCTTTCTTT.

V is TRBV7-2 and J is TRBJ2-7; tentatively, D is TRBD2 (6 bases). The last part of the DNA fits TRBJ2-1 better; the J call may be wrong. This CDR3 is 18 amino acids long. Germline-derived CDR1 and CDR2 are SGHTA and FQGNSA. The CDR3 sequence: CASSLVGSGWSSYNEQFF. In DNA, the CDR3 is TGTGCCAGCAGCTTAGTTGGTAGCGGCTGGAGCTCCTACAATGAGCAGTTCTTC.

This clonotype was counted at least ten times. This may stem from a read error, because a much larger clone lies one nucleotide away. The chain employs TRBV24-1 and TRBJ2-1; perhaps D is TRBD1 or TRBD2 (5 bases each). The DNA end is a closer match to TRBJ2-7, so the J assignment may be wrong. The CDR3 is made up of 14 amino acids. Germline V gene lookup returns CDR1 KGHDR and CDR2 SFDVKD. For the CDR3, the DNA is TGTGCCACCAGTGATGGGGGTACCTACAATGAGCAGTACTTC. Protein product: CATSDGGTYNEQYF.

The gene calls are TRBV7-9 and TRBJ2-2; 13 nucleotides match TRBD2. The junction had 4 bases not matched to a gene; V was cut back by 6 bases and J by 0 bases. In germline, CDR1 is SEHNR, CDR2 FQNEAQ (reference sequence). This CDR3 has 17 residues. CDR3: CASRPTSGGANTGELFF. As DNA, the CDR3 is TGTGCCAGCAGACCTACTAGCGGGGGGGCGAACACCGGGGAGCTGTTTTTT.

This clonotype appeared many times. The chain combines TRBV11-1 with TRBJ2-5; D perhaps matches TRBD1 (5 bases). This CDR3 contains 13 residues. Germline assignment: CDR1 SGHAT and CDR2 FQDESV (reference sequence). Trimming left V 1 base short and J 11 bases short, with 14 bases between. In DNA, the CDR3 is TGTGCCAGCAGCTTAGGGGGCAACAATGAGCAGTACTTC. Amino acid sequence: CASSLGGNNEQYF. The whole variable domain, remainder taken from reference TRBV11-1 and TRBJ2-5, is EAEVAQSPRYKITEKSQAVAFWCDPISGHATLYWYRQILGQGPELLVQFQDESVVDDSQLPKDRFSAERLKGVDSTLKIQPAELGDSAMYLCASSLGGNNEQYFGPGTRLLVL.

The CDR3 bases are TGTGCCAGTAGGCCCCAGGGAACAGATACGCAGTATTTT. Its translation is CASRPQGTDTQYF. V gene TRBV27 combines with J gene TRBJ2-3, with D possibly being TRBD1 (5 bases). This CDR3 comprises 13 residues. Per germline, CDR1 MNHEY and CDR2 SMNVEV (reference sequence). Trimming removed 9 bases at V and 3 bases at J, with 13 bases between.

This clonotype has a handful of counts. This chain uses TRBV7-2 with TRBJ2-5, with 10 bases fitting TRBD2. The CDR3 contains 15 residues. In germline, CDR1 is SGHTA, CDR2 FQGNSA. The V segment lost 3 bases and the J segment 3 bases; nucleotides outside the gene matches: 4. CDR3 amino acids: CASSLWLAGEETQYF. The CDR3 bases are TGTGCCAGCAGCTTGTGGCTAGCGGGAGAAGAGACCCAGTACTTC.

In this sample, this clonotype is medium-sized (0.01 to 0.1%). CDR3: CASSQNPTGTYGYTF. The DNA for the CDR3 is TGTGCCAGCAGTCAGAACCCGACAGGAACCTATGGCTACACCTTC. The chain couples TRBV6-1 to TRBJ1-2, with a weak D call TRBD1 (6 bases). This CDR3 is 15 amino acids long. V dropped 5 bases and J dropped 4 bases, with 17 bases sitting between them. The germline gives CDR1 MNHNS, CDR2 SASEGT.

The chain combines TRBV5-1 with TRBJ2-3; D perhaps matches TRBD2 (6 bases). The DNA end lines up better with TRBJ2-1; the J call may be wrong. The CDR3 has 16 amino acids. Germline lookup yields CDR1 SGHRS and CDR2 YFSETQ. The CDR3 DNA follows: TGCGCCAGCAGCTCGAAACCCGGGACTGGCCGAAATGAGCAGTTCTTC. This gives the protein CASSSKPGTGRNEQFF.

This clonotype is categorized as medium-sized. V gene TRBV7-9 combines with J gene TRBJ2-1; 8 nucleotides agree with TRBD1. Germline-derived CDR1 and CDR2 are SEHNR and FQNEAQ (reference sequence). The J segment lost 0 bases and the V segment lost 5 bases, leaving 3 bases of the junction unmatched. This CDR3 spans 15 amino acids. The CDR3 here is CASSPTGGSYNEQFF. CDR3 sequence (DNA): TGTGCCAGCAGCCCAACAGGGGGCTCCTACAATGAGCAGTTCTTC.

This clonotype showed up many times. The chain carries TRBV6-1 and TRBJ2-5; TRBD2 matches 14 bases. The end of the DNA fits TRBJ2-7 better, so the J call may be wrong. The CDR3 spans 15 residues. CDR1 and CDR2 (germline): MNHNS, SASEGT. CDR3 protein: CASNRGLAGVVEQYF. The CDR3 coding sequence is TGTGCCAGCAATAGGGGACTAGCGGGAGTTGTCGAGCAGTACTTC.

The CDR3 DNA is TGTGCCAGCAGTTATGCCGGGACTAGCGGGGGTGAGCAGTTCTTC. Protein sequence: CASSYAGTSGGEQFF. The chain is built from TRBV12-3 or TRBV12-4 and TRBJ2-3; 14 bases fit TRBD2. Matching the DNA end better, TRBJ2-1 makes the J call doubtful. This CDR3 spans 15 amino acids.

Many counts were recorded for this clonotype. V and J are TRBV27 and TRBJ2-3; 11 positions match TRBD2. The CDR3 sequence is 21 residues long. CDR1 and CDR2 (germline): MNHEY, SMNVEV (reference sequence). V gave up 5 bases and J gave up 0 bases; unmatched junction bases: 19. CDR3 bases: TGTGCCAGCAGTGGTAGTGGGGCTTTGACTAGCGGGGATTTTAGCACAGATACGCAGTATTTT. Translation: CASSGSGALTSGDFSTDTQYF.

J is TRBJ2-7 and V is TRBV11-2, with D possibly matching TRBD2 (6 bases). The assigned J gene may be wrong: the sequence end matches TRBJ2-1 better. The CDR3 runs to 17 residues. Per germline, CDR1 SGHAT and CDR2 FQNNGV. CDR3: CASSPMRGEGRNNEQFF. DNA for the CDR3: TGTGCCAGCAGCCCTATGCGGGGAGAGGGTCGGAACAATGAGCAGTTCTTC.

This clonotype was seen repeatedly, ten times or more. J is TRBJ1-1 and V is TRBV6-1; D unresolved. Germline CDR1 reads MNHNS; CDR2 reads SASEGT. V gave up 6 bases and J gave up 3 bases, with 14 bases separating them. The CDR3 is made up of 14 amino acids. CDR3 amino acids: CASSALLGYTEAFF. CDR3 in DNA: TGTGCCAGCAGCGCACTGCTAGGGTACACTGAAGCTTTCTTT.

This clonotype occurred a few times. The chain links TRBV10-2 to TRBJ2-5; D is unclear. The J call may be mistaken, given a closer DNA end match to TRBJ2-7. CDR1 is WSHSY and CDR2 is SAAADI in the germline V gene. CDR3 length equals 12 residues. CDR3 protein: CASTPSGYEQYF. The CDR3 DNA is TGCGCCAGCACGCCTAGTGGGTACGAGCAGTACTTC.